This T cell receptor (beta chain) comes out of a study of shared clonotypes between healthy human individuals. With respect to this clone: Its antigen remains unknown.

Whole-study results and caveats: The sampled material consisted only of blood, and tissue repertoires are likely to differ. There were few donors, and this limited the genetic and exposure-history diversity represented.

The authors distributed each subset's genomic DNA evenly over several immunoSEQ plates. Per the original data handling: ImmunoSEQ output lacked quality scores and full-length reads, limiting matched filtering. Assay used: immunoSEQ multiplex PCR; TCRdb lists only in-frame clones, some missing. The V and J calls and clone size come from that table; D and trimming were worked out from the DNA. The table lists 490,000 or so clones, 79% of them singletons. The CDR3 sequence is 16 residues long. The germline V gene encodes CDR1 SEHNR and CDR2 FQNEAQ (reference sequence). V gave up 5 bases and J gave up 5 bases; unmatched junction bases: 11.

This chain connects TRBV7-9 to TRBJ2-5; 10 nucleotides line up with TRBD2. The specimen sequenced was PBMCs. The clonotype originates from a woman between 35 and 50 years old in good health. Some clones in this sample may be carry-over from other donors' samples. The CDR3 loop is CASSKRLAGVRETQYF. CDR3 coding DNA: TGTGCCAGCAGCAAGCGGCTAGCGGGAGTACGTGAGACCCAGTACTTC.